The 19 T cell receptor beta chains reported below all come from one sample, sequenced in a study of T cell repertoires in cytomegalovirus infection. In TCRdb, the reads were re-called with MiXCR into one record per CDR3 protein. The repertoire holds about 260,000 distinct CDR3 sequences, roughly 15% seen once, with around 8.1% in the top ten. Sequenced input: PBMCs. These receptors originate from a human donor in good health (CMV status not recorded). Some clones in this sample may be carry-over from other donors' samples.

This clonotype was detected only a few times. This chain uses TRBV3-1 with TRBJ2-1; 9 positions agree with TRBD1. Germline CDR1 LGHDT, CDR2 YNNKEL (reference sequence). Trimming at V came to 4 bases and at J to 12 bases, leaving 7 bases not matched to a gene. The CDR3 is made up of 13 amino acids. The CDR3 spells CASSRGQGEGQFF. The CDR3 bases are TGTGCCAGCAGCCGGGGACAGGGCGAAGGGCAGTTCTTC.

The genes are TRBV4-2 and TRBJ2-7; 7 bases are a match to TRBD1. The trim removed 0 bases at V and 5 bases at J, leaving 7 bases unmatched. The germline CDR1 and CDR2 sequences are LGHNA and YNFKEQ. This CDR3 comprises 15 residues. The CDR3 coding sequence is TGTGCCAGCAGCCAAGACCTGGGACAGCTCAACGAGCAGTACTTC. Translation gives CASSQDLGQLNEQYF.

This clonotype was seen at least ten times. This chain joins TRBV19 and TRBJ2-7; tentative D call: TRBD2 (6 bases). The CDR3 is 13 amino acids. V was clipped by 6 bases and J by 3 bases, with 12 bases between them. Germline V CDR1 and CDR2: LNHDA, SQIVND (reference sequence). The CDR3 is CASSRDFNYEQYF. The CDR3 DNA reads TGTGCCAGTAGCCGGGACTTTAACTACGAGCAGTACTTC.

The chain joins TRBV13 to TRBJ2-3; D is perhaps TRBD2 (13 bases). The CDR3 has 18 residues. V was clipped by 5 bases and J by 6 bases, with 27 bases between them. Germline loops: CDR1 PRHDT, CDR2 FYEKMQ (reference sequence). CDR3 protein: CASSPPGLAGQGADTQYF. In DNA form, the CDR3 reads TGTGCCAGCAGCCCTCCGGGACTAGCGGGACAGGGGGCGGATACGCAGTATTTT.

This clonotype was seen repeatedly, ten times or more. This chain uses TRBV7-2 with TRBJ2-7; 8 bases match TRBD1. Per the germline V gene, CDR1 is SGHTA and CDR2 is FQGNSA. The CDR3 has 14 residues. Trimming at V came to 2 bases and at J to 5 bases, leaving 5 bases not matched to a gene. CDR3 protein: CASSLQGAMHEQYF. The CDR3 DNA is TGTGCCAGCAGCTTACAGGGGGCTATGCACGAGCAGTACTTC.

In its sample, this clonotype was seen many times. The chain uses TRBV7-2 and TRBJ2-7; 10 bases agree with TRBD2. V shed 1 base, J shed 2 bases, and the junction held 11 bases outside the gene matches. Per germline, CDR1 SGHTA and CDR2 FQGNSA. This CDR3 contains 18 residues. The CDR3 reads CASSLVPLTSGFTYEQYF. The CDR3 DNA reads as TGTGCCAGCAGCTTAGTCCCCCTGACTAGCGGGTTTACCTACGAGCAGTACTTC.

This clonotype was counted a single time. The genes are TRBV20-1 and TRBJ2-7; D perhaps matches TRBD1 (6 bases). Trimming pared 3 bases from V and 7 bases from J, leaving 22 bases between. This CDR3 comprises 15 residues. CDR1 DFQATT and CDR2 SNEGSKA come from the germline V gene (reference sequence). CDR3 coding DNA: TGCAGTGCTAGGGCCCCGGGACGCGCGAGGGGGGAGCAGTACTTC. Encoded protein: CSARAPGRARGEQYF.

This clonotype was seen many times. The chain employs TRBV5-1 and TRBJ2-4, with 9 bases fitting TRBD2. The CDR3 runs to 17 residues. The V gene's germline CDR1 is SGHRS and CDR2 YFSETQ. V gave up 4 bases and J gave up 0 bases; unmatched junction bases: 8. The CDR3 coding sequence is TGCGCCAGCAGCCCACTGCCTAGCGGGAAAGCCAAAAACATTCAGTACTTC. Its protein product is CASSPLPSGKAKNIQYF.

V and J are TRBV29-1 and TRBJ2-7; 13 bases line up with TRBD2. Germline CDR1 SQVTM, CDR2 ANQGSEA. Germline trimming cut 7 bases from V and 3 bases from J; bases unmatched to any gene: 3. This CDR3 comprises 13 residues. In DNA, the CDR3 is TGCAGCGGCTGGACTAGCGGGAGCTACGAGCAGTACTTC. Translated: CSGWTSGSYEQYF.

This clonotype was seen ten or more times. This chain uses TRBV7-2 with TRBJ1-5; perhaps TRBD1 as D (6 bases). Germline V gene lookup returns CDR1 SGHTA and CDR2 FQGNSA. The length of the CDR3 is 15 residues. V lost 5 bases, J lost 4 bases, and 15 bases lay in between. The CDR3 coding sequence is TGTGCCAGCAGCCCCCTCGGGGGGGCAAATCAGCCCCAGCATTTT. Its translation is CASSPLGGANQPQHF.

This clonotype was found many times. The chain recombines TRBV7-2 with TRBJ2-7; no clear D gene. CDR1 SGHTA and CDR2 FQGNSA come from the germline V gene. This CDR3 contains 10 residues. CDR3 residues: CFVCNYEQYF. The CDR3 nucleotides are TGTTTTGTCTGCAACTACGAGCAGTACTTC.

V usage is TRBV20-1 and J usage is TRBJ1-5; D call uncertain. The CDR3 length is 15 residues. The V end was cut by 3 bases, the J end by 0 bases, with 12 bases between. Germline V lookup: CDR1 DFQATT, CDR2 SNEGSKA (reference sequence). CDR3 sequence: CSASSSGDSNQPQHF. CDR3 coding DNA: TGCAGTGCTAGTTCCTCCGGCGATAGCAATCAGCCCCAGCATTTT.

V gene TRBV12-3 or TRBV12-4 combines with J gene TRBJ2-3; TRBD1 is a possible D gene (6 bases). The CDR3 has 12 residues. The V gene lost 5 bases and the J gene lost 3 bases, with 6 bases spanning the gap. In DNA form, the CDR3 reads TGTGCCAGCAGTACAGGGACAGATACGCAGTATTTT. Its translation is CASSTGTDTQYF.

V is TRBV28 and J is TRBJ1-1; no reliable D call. CDR3 length: 15 amino acids. V was shortened by 2 bases and J by 0 bases, with 10 bases between the two germline ends. The germline CDR1 and CDR2 sequences are MDHEN and SYDVKM. The CDR3 DNA follows: TGTGCCAGCAGTTTACCCGGCCTTATGAACACTGAAGCTTTCTTT. Its translation: CASSLPGLMNTEAFF. The full variable domain, its missing parts supplied by reference TRBV28 and TRBJ1-1, is DVKVTQSSRYLVKRTGEKVFLECVQDMDHENMFWYRQDPGLGLRLIYFSYDVKMKEKGDIPEGYSVSREKKERFSLILESASTNQTSMYLCASSLPGLMNTEAFFGQGTRLTVV.

V is TRBV29-1 and J is TRBJ2-3, with D tentatively TRBD2 (6 bases). Germline V gives CDR1 SQVTM, CDR2 ANQGSEA. CDR3 length: 12 amino acids. V lost 4 bases, J lost 4 bases, and 9 bases lay in between. The CDR3 spells CSVGRGSDTQYF. The CDR3 DNA sequence: TGCAGCGTTGGGCGGGGTTCAGATACGCAGTATTTT.

This clonotype was seen repeatedly, ten times or more. This sequence joins TRBV7-6 and TRBJ2-3; 9 bases line up with TRBD2. In germline, CDR1 is SGHVS, CDR2 FNYEAQ. V lost 1 base, J lost 0 bases, and 2 bases stayed unmatched. This CDR3 has 16 residues. The CDR3 bases are TGTGCCAGCAGCTTAGGAGCGGGGGGAAGCACAGATACGCAGTATTTT. Translating gives CASSLGAGGSTDTQYF.

This clonotype has a count of ten or more. The chain carries TRBV7-9 and TRBJ2-7; 13 nucleotides agree with TRBD2. CDR3 size: 16 residues. CDR1 and CDR2 from the germline V gene are SEHNR and FQNEAQ (reference sequence). Trimming removed 0 bases from V and 1 base from J; junction bases left unmatched: 0. CDR3 protein: CASSLATSGRSYEQYF. In DNA form, the CDR3 reads TGTGCCAGCAGCTTAGCGACTAGCGGGAGGTCCTACGAGCAGTACTTC.

This clonotype has at least ten counts. The chain joins TRBV2 to TRBJ2-5; no clear D. The CDR3 is 14 amino acids. The V gene's germline CDR1 is SNHLY and CDR2 FYNNEI. V was clipped by 6 bases and J by 1 base, with 12 bases between them. This chain's CDR3 is CASRRAETQETQYF. CDR3 bases: TGTGCCAGCAGACGGGCTGAGACCCAAGAGACCCAGTACTTC.

The chain recombines TRBV7-2 with TRBJ2-1; D unclear. The CDR3 is 13 amino acids. The V and J ends lost 1 base and 12 bases respectively, with 13 bases between them. Germline loops: CDR1 SGHTA, CDR2 FQGNSA. The CDR3 sequence: CASSLVTSPLQFF. The CDR3 DNA follows: TGTGCCAGCAGCTTAGTGACGTCCCCCCTGCAGTTCTTC.